These 32 T cell receptor beta chains were all obtained from the same sample, sequenced in a study of control samples from healthy donors and cancer patients. Measured with immunoSEQ multiplex PCR; TCRdb has only the in-frame clones, and not every one. The table includes about 100,000 clones, roughly 90% detected once. The specimen was blood. The origin of the receptors is a woman between 45 and 60 years old in good health.

V and J are TRBV5-4 and TRBJ1-2, with TRBD1 as a possible D gene (5 bases). V shed 0 bases and J shed 4 bases, with 10 bases lying between them. CDR1 SGHNT and CDR2 YYREEE come from the germline V gene (reference sequence). The CDR3 covers 14 residues. This CDR3 is CASSLASGVYGYTF. CDR3 coding DNA: TGTGCCAGCAGCTTGGCCTCGGGGGTCTATGGCTACACCTTC.

The CDR3 protein is CASSLTGAQVDGYTF. CDR3 nucleotides: TGTGCCAGCAGCTTAACAGGGGCTCAAGTAGATGGCTACACCTTC. The chain recombines TRBV7-9 with TRBJ1-2; 7 nucleotides line up with TRBD1. Looked up from germline, CDR1 is SEHNR and CDR2 is FQNEAQ (reference sequence). CDR3 length: 15 residues. With V trimmed by 2 bases and J by 6 bases, 9 bases remained unmatched.

The chain uses TRBV19 and TRBJ2-5, with 10 bases identical to TRBD1. There are 17 residues in the CDR3. Germline V gives CDR1 LNHDA, CDR2 SQIVND (reference sequence). With 4 bases clipped from V and 3 bases from J, the junction kept 11 bases outside the gene matches. DNA for the CDR3: TGTGCCAGTAGTACGGCCACCGAGACAGGGGGCGAAGAGACCCAGTACTTC. The encoded protein is CASSTATETGGEETQYF.

The chain links TRBV7-3 to TRBJ2-2; no firm D call. The CDR3 extends over 12 amino acids. Trimming took 4 bases from V and 7 from J, leaving 7 bases between them. The germline V gene encodes CDR1 SGHTA and CDR2 FQGTGA. This chain's CDR3 is CASSSKVGELFF. The CDR3 bases are TGTGCCAGCAGCTCCAAGGTCGGGGAGCTGTTTTTT.

The chain is built from TRBV19 and TRBJ2-1; 9 bases match TRBD2. V shed 7 bases, J shed 5 bases, and the junction held 3 bases outside the gene matches. The V gene's germline CDR1 is LNHDA and CDR2 SQIVND (reference sequence). The CDR3 spans 13 residues. CDR3 sequence: CASTGTSNNEQFF. The CDR3 nucleotides read TGTGCCAGTACCGGGACTAGCAACAATGAGCAGTTCTTC.

J is TRBJ2-3 and V is TRBV24-1; 11 nucleotides agree with TRBD2. The germline V gene has CDR1 KGHDR and CDR2 SFDVKD. CDR3 length equals 17 residues. The V gene end was trimmed by 3 bases and the J gene end by 1 base; junction bases not matched to a gene: 5. In nucleotides, the CDR3 is TGTGCCACCAGTGATGGGGCTAGCGGGGGGCGCACAGATACGCAGTATTTT. Amino acid sequence: CATSDGASGGRTDTQYF.

The chain has TRBV2 and TRBJ1-1; 7 bases are shared with TRBD1. The CDR3 has 13 residues. Trimming at V came to 6 bases and at J to 7 bases, leaving 8 bases not matched to a gene. In germline, CDR1 is SNHLY, CDR2 FYNNEI. DNA for the CDR3: TGTGCCAGCAGGAGACAGGGCGTAGATGAAGCTTTCTTT. Its protein is CASRRQGVDEAFF.

The CDR3 reads CASSVPRVESAYNSPLHF. The CDR3 bases are TGTGCCAGCAGCGTCCCTCGGGTTGAGTCGGCCTATAATTCACCCCTCCACTTT. The chain joins TRBV7-9 to TRBJ1-6, with D hard to call. The ends were cut back, 5 bases at V and 2 bases at J, with 19 bases in the middle. This CDR3 has 18 amino acids. The germline V gene encodes CDR1 SEHNR and CDR2 FQNEAQ (reference sequence).

V usage is TRBV19 and J usage is TRBJ1-5; a weak D match, TRBD1 (5 bases). Trimming pared 4 bases from V and 7 bases from J, leaving 11 bases between. Germline V CDR1 and CDR2: LNHDA, SQIVND (reference sequence). This CDR3 has 13 residues. In DNA form, the CDR3 reads TGTGCCAGTAGTACCGGGGGGGGGCAGCCCCAGCATTTT. This encodes CASSTGGGQPQHF.

This clone appeared once. The chain joins TRBV7-9 to TRBJ1-5; D might be TRBD1 (6 bases). The CDR3 length is 14 residues. The V gene's germline CDR1 is SEHNR and CDR2 FQNEAQ (reference sequence). Trimming pared 5 bases from V and 0 bases from J, leaving 8 bases between. The CDR3 region has the DNA TGTGCCAGCAGCAGGGGGATTAGCAATCAGCCCCAGCATTTT. Protein product: CASSRGISNQPQHF.

The V call is TRBV7-9, the J call TRBJ1-6; TRBD1 matches 9 bases. There are 17 residues in the CDR3. CDR1 is SEHNR and CDR2 is FQNEAQ in the germline V gene (reference sequence). After removal of 5 bases from V and 1 base from J, the junction contained 6 bases not matched to a gene. CDR3 sequence: CASSSGTGYSYNSPLHF. CDR3 DNA: TGTGCCAGCAGCAGCGGGACAGGGTATTCCTATAATTCACCCCTCCACTTT.

The chain recombines TRBV7-9 with TRBJ2-3; D may be TRBD2 (6 bases). This CDR3 has 15 residues. Trimming pared 4 bases from V and 2 bases from J, leaving 13 bases between. The germline V gene encodes CDR1 SEHNR and CDR2 FQNEAQ (reference sequence). CDR3 in amino acids: CASSSYLGLTDTQYF. DNA for the CDR3: TGTGCCAGCAGCTCATATTTGGGACTCACAGATACGCAGTATTTT.

The V call is TRBV6-5, the J call TRBJ1-1; TRBD1 is a possible D gene (6 bases). Deletions cut 5 bases from V and 3 bases from J, with 16 bases between. The germline V gene encodes CDR1 MNHEY and CDR2 SVGAGI. The CDR3 is made up of 15 amino acids. The CDR3 nucleotides are TGTGCCAGCAGTACCGTGACAGGTCGGGACACTGAAGCTTTCTTT. This translates into CASSTVTGRDTEAFF.

The chain combines TRBV30 with TRBJ1-5; no firm D call. The V end was cut by 0 bases, the J end by 6 bases, with 15 bases between. CDR1 and CDR2 from the germline V gene are GTSNPN and SVGIG (reference sequence). This CDR3 is 15 amino acids long. The CDR3: CAWSVGLGGGQPQHF. The CDR3 bases are TGTGCCTGGAGTGTTGGCCTTGGAGGAGGTCAGCCCCAGCATTTT.

The chain combines TRBV9 with TRBJ2-2; 9 bases are a match to TRBD2. The CDR3 consists of 15 residues. V lost 2 bases and J lost 7; bases outside the gene matches: 6. Germline V CDR1 and CDR2: SGDLS, YYNGEE. CDR3 amino acids: CASSVGSGRLGELFF. The CDR3 nucleotides are TGTGCCAGCAGCGTGGGTAGCGGGAGACTCGGGGAGCTGTTTTTT.

The rearrangement links TRBV19 to TRBJ1-6, with 7 nucleotides matching TRBD1. The germline gives CDR1 LNHDA, CDR2 SQIVND (reference sequence). V was clipped by 6 bases and J by 5 bases; unmatched bases: 7. The CDR3 length is 15 residues. The CDR3 DNA reads TGTGCCAGTAGCGGAGGGACAGCACATAATTCACCCCTCCACTTT. This codes for CASSGGTAHNSPLHF.

This chain connects TRBV3-1 (or the pseudogene TRBV3-2) to TRBJ1-5; 7 bases are a match to TRBD1. The V gene's germline CDR1 is LGHDT and CDR2 YNNKEL (reference sequence). V gave up 1 base and J gave up 7 bases; unmatched junction bases: 7. The CDR3 spans 15 residues. CDR3 nucleotide sequence: TGTGCCAGCAGCCAAGGACAGGGCGGGATACAGCCCCAGCATTTT. It encodes CASSQGQGGIQPQHF.

V usage is TRBV5-6 and J usage is TRBJ2-5; possibly TRBD1 for D (7 bases). Germline CDR1 SGHDT, CDR2 YYEEEE. The CDR3 loop spans 15 amino acids. V lost 4 bases to trimming and J lost 5 bases, with 18 bases between them. CDR3 protein: CASSLTQGGYETQYF. In nucleotides, the CDR3 is TGTGCCAGCAGCCTTACCCAGGGGGGTTACGAGACCCAGTACTTC.

The CDR3 loop is CASSLGPGKELFF. CDR3 nucleotide sequence: TGTGCCAGCAGCTTAGGACCGGGGAAGGAGCTGTTTTTT. The V and J genes are TRBV7-2 and TRBJ2-2; D is perhaps TRBD2 (5 bases). V lost 1 base, J lost 10 bases, and 10 bases lay in between. From germline, CDR1 is SGHTA and CDR2 FQGNSA. The CDR3 has 13 amino acids.

The chain combines TRBV11-2 with TRBJ2-7; D tentatively reads TRBD1 or TRBD2 (5 bases each). The germline V gene encodes CDR1 SGHAT and CDR2 FQNNGV. V was cut by 3 bases and J by 4 bases, with 13 bases left in between. This CDR3 is 14 amino acids long. The DNA for the CDR3 is TGTGCCAGCAGCTTTCCGGGACGTGCTTACGAGCAGTACTTC. The encoded protein is CASSFPGRAYEQYF.

V and J are TRBV4-3 and TRBJ2-1; TRBD2 is a possible D gene (6 bases). CDR1 is LGHNA, CDR2 YSLEER, per germline. V shed 0 bases and J shed 3 bases, with 21 bases lying between them. This CDR3 has 19 amino acids. This CDR3 is CASSQEGVEGAIRYNEQFF. The CDR3 nucleotides are TGCGCCAGCAGCCAAGAAGGAGTGGAGGGAGCAATACGCTACAATGAGCAGTTCTTC.

The genes are TRBV5-4 and TRBJ2-3, with D possibly TRBD2 on 5 matching bases. CDR3 length: 16 residues. Per germline, CDR1 SGHNT and CDR2 YYREEE (reference sequence). V was cut by 1 base and J by 6 bases, with 18 bases left in between. The CDR3 is CASSLRAARERDTQYF. CDR3 nucleotides: TGTGCCAGCAGCTTGCGGGCCGCCCGCGAGCGGGATACGCAGTATTTT.

The gene calls are TRBV4-3 and TRBJ1-2, with D uncertain. CDR1 is LGHNA, CDR2 YSLEER, per germline. V was trimmed by 0 bases and J by 14 bases, leaving 22 bases between them. This CDR3 has 15 residues. The CDR3 bases are TGCGCCAGCAGCCAAGATTTAGGTGACATCTATGGCTTGACCTTC. Its translation is CASSQDLGDIYGLTF.

The J gene is TRBJ2-7, the V gene TRBV4-1; 7 bases map to TRBD1. V gave up 3 bases and J gave up 4 bases; unmatched junction bases: 12. The CDR3 has 16 residues. Germline CDR1 MGHRA, CDR2 YSYEKL. This CDR3 reads CASSQELPGQKYEQYV. The CDR3 nucleotides read TGCGCCAGCAGCCAGGAACTACCGGGACAGAAATACGAGCAGTACGTC.

The chain has TRBV27 and TRBJ1-1; D might be TRBD1 (5 bases). The CDR3 spans 14 residues. CDR1 MNHEY and CDR2 SMNVEV come from the germline V gene (reference sequence). V was pared by 6 bases and J by 5 bases, with 16 bases between. The CDR3 loop reads CASRLAGGKTEAFF. CDR3 nucleotide sequence: TGTGCCAGCAGACTTGCTGGGGGGAAAACTGAAGCTTTCTTT.

The chain has TRBV4-1 and TRBJ1-1, with TRBD1 as a possible D gene (6 bases). V gave up 3 bases and J gave up 3 bases, with 23 bases separating them. The CDR3 sequence is 18 residues long. Germline loops: CDR1 MGHRA, CDR2 YSYEKL. The CDR3 coding sequence is TGCGCCAGCAGCCATAGTGAGGGACCAGGACAGCTCTACACTGAAGCTTTCTTT. It specifies CASSHSEGPGQLYTEAFF.

The CDR3 here is CASSLQGSDYGYTF. For the CDR3, the DNA is TGTGCCAGCAGCCTACAGGGGTCTGACTATGGCTACACCTTC. The rearrangement links TRBV7-2 to TRBJ1-2; 7 nucleotides match TRBD1. The V segment lost 5 bases and the J segment 3 bases; nucleotides outside the gene matches: 6. CDR1 is SGHTA and CDR2 is FQGNSA in the germline V gene. The CDR3 is 14 amino acids.

This chain joins TRBV11-2 and TRBJ2-1; D perhaps matches TRBD2 (6 bases). Germline V CDR1 and CDR2: SGHAT, FQNNGV. CDR3 length equals 12 residues. V lost 2 bases, J lost 14 bases, and 13 bases lay in between. The CDR3 DNA reads as TGTGCCAGCAGCTTAAAAAGGCGGGGAGAGTTCTTC. Protein sequence: CASSLKRRGEFF. The full variable domain, with the rest looked up from reference TRBV11-2 and TRBJ2-1, is EAGVAQSPRYKIIEKRQSVAFWCNPISGHATLYWYQQILGQGPKLLIQFQNNGVVDDSQLPKDRFSAERLKGVDSTLKIQPAKLEDSAVYLCASSLKRRGEFFGPGTRLTVL.

The chain uses TRBV6-5 and TRBJ1-2, with D perhaps matching TRBD1 (5 bases). Germline V gives CDR1 MNHEY, CDR2 SVGAGI. Trimming took 6 bases from V and 4 from J, leaving 12 bases between them. This CDR3 spans 13 amino acids. The CDR3 nucleotides read TGTGCCAGCAGCCAGACAGCCTTCTATGGCTACACCTTC. Its translation is CASSQTAFYGYTF.

The V call is TRBV4-1, the J call TRBJ2-1; maybe TRBD2 (7 bases). Looked up from germline, CDR1 is MGHRA and CDR2 is YSYEKL. Trimming shortened V by 4 bases and J by 6 bases, and 22 bases separated the two germline ends. CDR3 length equals 17 residues. The CDR3: CASSPQNRGALVNEQFF. The DNA for the CDR3 is TGCGCCAGCAGCCCCCAAAACCGGGGGGCCTTGGTCAATGAGCAGTTCTTC.

The V gene is TRBV5-8, the J gene TRBJ1-1, with TRBD1 matching over 8 bases. Trimming at V came to 0 bases and at J to 6 bases, leaving 7 bases not matched to a gene. This CDR3 region has 15 residues. From germline, CDR1 is SGHTS and CDR2 YDEGEE. The CDR3 DNA reads as TGTGCCAGCAGCTTGGCGGCAGGGGGCGGCTCTGAAGCTTTCTTT. Its protein is CASSLAAGGGSEAFF.

The chain carries TRBV10-1 and TRBJ2-5; D not certain. V lost 3 bases and J lost 5, with 7 bases in between. Germline V gene lookup returns CDR1 WNHNN and CDR2 SYGVQD (reference sequence). CDR3 length: 12 amino acids. CDR3 region: CASSDPGETQYF. CDR3 DNA: TGCGCCAGCAGTGACCCTGGGGAGACCCAGTACTTC.